These 21 T cell receptor beta chains were all obtained from the same sample, sequenced in a study of PD-L1 blockade in urothelial cancer. Time point: pretreatment peripheral blood. TCRdb's table, derived via immunoSEQ multiplex PCR, lists solely in-frame clones and lacks some. The sample gives under 55,000 clones, around four fifths of which show up once; 3% to 4% is in the top ten. The sample was PBMCs, taken around atezolizumab (anti-PD-L1) treatment. These receptors were obtained from a man in his 70s with urothelial cancer.

The chain couples TRBV19 to TRBJ2-3, with 9 bases fitting TRBD1. The CDR3 runs 16 residues. Trimming cost V 3 bases and J 0 bases; bases outside gene matches: 4. Per germline, CDR1 LNHDA and CDR2 SQIVND (reference sequence). The CDR3 here is CASSIPGQGSTDTQYF. As DNA, the CDR3 is TGTGCCAGTAGTATCCCTGGACAGGGGAGCACAGATACGCAGTATTTT.

V and J are TRBV19 and TRBJ2-3, with 7 positions matching TRBD1. The CDR3 loop spans 13 amino acids. Germline loops: CDR1 LNHDA, CDR2 SQIVND (reference sequence). The ends lost 5 bases at V and 3 bases at J; junction bases unmatched: 2. DNA for the CDR3: TGTGCCAGTAGTGCGACAGGGACAGATACGCAGTATTTT. Protein product: CASSATGTDTQYF.

The V and J genes are TRBV6-1 and TRBJ1-5; 7 bases line up with TRBD1. CDR3 length equals 19 residues. Unmatched junction bases numbered 18, after V lost 3 bases and J lost 4 bases. CDR1 is MNHNS, CDR2 SASEGT, per germline. The CDR3 DNA is TGTGCCAGCAGTGATCTGATTCAGGGACAGTCACTAAGGAATCAGCCCCAGCATTTT. This translates into CASSDLIQGQSLRNQPQHF.

V usage is TRBV2 and J usage is TRBJ2-6; TRBD2 might be the D (7 bases). This CDR3 is 14 amino acids long. Trimming took 4 bases from V and 7 from J, leaving 11 bases between them. Per germline, CDR1 SNHLY and CDR2 FYNNEI. The CDR3 is CASSVGGTANVLTF. The CDR3 bases are TGTGCCAGCAGTGTGGGGGGGACAGCCAACGTCCTGACTTTC.

The chain links TRBV5-5 to TRBJ1-3; D unclear. Germline V gene data show CDR1 as SGHKS and CDR2 as YYEKEE (reference sequence). V lost 0 bases to trimming and J lost 0 bases, with 7 bases between them. CDR3 length: 15 amino acids. CDR3 bases: TGTGCCAGCAGCTTGGATCTAGGCTCTGGAAACACCATATATTTT. Encoded protein: CASSLDLGSGNTIYF.

This CDR3 reads CASSDGTSGRRGETQYF. The CDR3 DNA reads as TGTGCCAGCAGCGACGGGACTAGCGGGAGGAGGGGGGAGACCCAGTACTTC. This chain joins TRBV7-2 and TRBJ2-5, with 15 positions matching TRBD2. V dropped 5 bases and J dropped 5; count of bases not matched to a gene: 9. Germline loops: CDR1 SGHTA, CDR2 FQGNSA. CDR3 length equals 17 residues. The variable domain in full, with the rest retrieved from reference TRBV7-2 and TRBJ2-5, is GAGVSQSPSNKVTEKGKDVELRCDPISGHTALYWYRQSLGQGLEFLIYFQGNSAPDKSGLPSDRFSAERTGGSVSTLTIQRTQQEDSAVYLCASSDGTSGRRGETQYFGPGTRLLVL.

CDR3 loop: CASSVSTSSQETQYF. CDR3 nucleotide sequence: TGTGCCAGCAGCGTAAGTACATCCTCCCAAGAGACCCAGTACTTC. The rearrangement joins TRBV9 to TRBJ2-5; D ambiguous. The CDR3 is 15 amino acids. Germline CDR1 reads SGDLS; CDR2 reads YYNGEE. V gave up 1 base and J gave up 1 base, with 11 bases separating them. Supplemented by reference TRBV9 and TRBJ2-5, the full variable domain reads DSGVTQTPKHLITATGQRVTLRCSPRSGDLSVYWYQQSLDQGLQFLIQYYNGEERAKGNILERFSAQQFPDLHSELNLSSLELGDSALYFCASSVSTSSQETQYFGPGTRLLVL.

The chain couples TRBV6-1 to TRBJ2-7, with D possibly being TRBD1 (6 bases). CDR3 length: 15 residues. V dropped 6 bases and J dropped 6 bases, with 21 bases sitting between them. Germline CDR1 is MNHNS and CDR2 is SASEGT. This CDR3 reads CASSRPSMTGTEQYF. CDR3 nucleotide sequence: TGTGCCAGCAGCCGACCCTCCATGACAGGAACCGAGCAGTACTTC.

The chain combines TRBV28 with TRBJ2-1; 7 nucleotides align to TRBD2. With 6 bases clipped from V and 1 base from J, the junction kept 12 bases outside the gene matches. The CDR3 is made up of 17 amino acids. CDR1 is MDHEN, CDR2 SYDVKM, per germline. The CDR3: CASSPVLADPSYNEQFF. CDR3 coding DNA: TGTGCCAGCAGCCCGGTCCTAGCGGACCCGTCCTACAATGAGCAGTTCTTC.

The chain joins TRBV7-2 to TRBJ1-6, with 12 bases fitting TRBD1. V shed 5 bases and J 14 bases; nucleotides not matched to a gene: 10. CDR1 is SGHTA, CDR2 FQGNSA, per germline. This CDR3 is 15 amino acids long. The CDR3 region has the DNA TGTGCCAGCAGCGCTAAGGGACAGGGGGCAACAACCCTCCACTTT. Protein sequence: CASSAKGQGATTLHF.

The CDR3 protein is CASSLIGSYNEQFF. In DNA form, the CDR3 reads TGTGCCAGCAGCTTGATCGGGTCCTACAATGAGCAGTTCTTC. V usage is TRBV7-9 and J usage is TRBJ2-1, with no clear D. Germline values: CDR1 SEHNR, CDR2 FQNEAQ (reference sequence). The CDR3 covers 14 residues. Trimming removed 3 bases at V and 1 base at J, with 7 bases between.

The rearrangement uses TRBV7-3 and TRBJ2-2; 9 nucleotides align to TRBD2. CDR1 is SGHTA, CDR2 FQGTGA, per germline. The CDR3 is made up of 18 amino acids. V lost 1 base, J lost 3 bases, and 9 bases stayed unmatched. The CDR3 is CASSLIASGIGDTGELFF. CDR3 DNA: TGTGCCAGCAGCTTAATAGCTAGCGGGATCGGGGACACCGGGGAGCTGTTTTTT. Supplemented by reference TRBV7-3 and TRBJ2-2, the full variable domain reads GAGVSQTPSNKVTEKGKYVELRCDPISGHTALYWYRQSLGQGPEFLIYFQGTGAADDSGLPNDRFFAVRPEGSVSTLKIQRTERGDSAVYLCASSLIASGIGDTGELFFGEGSRLTVL.

The chain carries TRBV14 and TRBJ1-1; 7 bases agree with TRBD1. Germline-derived CDR1 and CDR2 are SGHDN and FVKESK. Trimming at V came to 4 bases and at J to 3 bases, leaving 11 bases not matched to a gene. This CDR3 is built from 16 residues. The CDR3 bases are TGTGCCAGCAGCCGAAAGACAGGGCGAGGGTACACTGAAGCTTTCTTT. Its translation: CASSRKTGRGYTEAFF.

The chain is built from TRBV11-1 and TRBJ1-1; 7 nucleotides align to TRBD1. The CDR3 runs to 14 residues. The germline V gene encodes CDR1 SGHAT and CDR2 FQDESV (reference sequence). The V gene end was trimmed by 5 bases and the J gene end by 6 bases; junction bases not matched to a gene: 9. The CDR3 here is CASSLTGAGPEAFF. CDR3 DNA sequence: TGTGCCAGCAGCCTTACAGGGGCCGGACCTGAAGCTTTCTTT.

The chain combines TRBV7-6 with TRBJ2-1; 16 nucleotides line up with TRBD2. The CDR3 spans 19 residues. The junction had 8 bases not matched to a gene; V was cut back by 5 bases and J by 1 base. Germline CDR1 SGHVS, CDR2 FNYEAQ. The CDR3 loop is CASSRPGLAGGPSYNEQFF. The CDR3 DNA follows: TGTGCCAGCAGCCGCCCGGGACTAGCGGGAGGGCCGTCCTACAATGAGCAGTTCTTC.

Comments on this clone: The junction and the germline gene differ at one end; a read error may be behind it. The chain combines TRBV5-1 with TRBJ2-1, with D unresolved. This CDR3 region has 14 residues. The germline V gene encodes CDR1 SGHRS and CDR2 YFSETQ. The CDR3 region has the DNA TGCGCCAGCAGCTTGGATAGACTGAGAGATGACCAGTTCTTC. Its translation: CASSLDRLRDDQFF.

The gene calls are TRBV10-3 and TRBJ2-1; 9 bases agree with TRBD2. From germline, CDR1 is ENHRY and CDR2 SYGVKD. V gave up 3 bases and J gave up 4 bases; unmatched junction bases: 4. The CDR3 contains 15 residues. CDR3 nucleotides: TGTGCCATCAGTGATGGCGGGAGGGGTTACAATGAGCAGTTCTTC. Translating gives CAISDGGRGYNEQFF.

The chain joins TRBV7-3 to TRBJ2-3; TRBD2 agrees at 10 bases. Germline V gene data show CDR1 as SGHTA and CDR2 as FQGTGA. The CDR3 has 17 residues. The ends lost 8 bases at V and 1 base at J; junction bases unmatched: 12. The CDR3 protein is CASEASGGPVRTDTQYF. The CDR3 nucleotides are TGTGCCAGCGAGGCTAGCGGGGGCCCCGTTCGCACAGATACGCAGTATTTT.

V gene TRBV19 combines with J gene TRBJ2-5, with D possibly matching TRBD2 (6 bases). CDR1 and CDR2 from the germline V gene are LNHDA and SQIVND (reference sequence). CDR3 length equals 14 residues. V gave up 4 bases and J gave up 3 bases, with 12 bases separating them. This CDR3 is CASSSGMVKETQYF. The CDR3 region has the DNA TGTGCCAGTAGTAGCGGGATGGTCAAAGAGACCCAGTACTTC.

The chain's CDR3 is CASSIRGRSFYGYTF. The CDR3, as DNA: TGTGCCAGTTCTATTAGGGGCCGGAGCTTCTATGGCTACACCTTC. The gene calls are TRBV19 and TRBJ1-2; TRBD1 is a possible D gene (5 bases). The V gene's germline CDR1 is LNHDA and CDR2 SQIVND (reference sequence). V shed 8 bases and J shed 4 bases, with 20 bases lying between them. This CDR3 has 15 amino acids.

A note on this clone: Other DNA sequences within the sample encode an identical CDR3. The chain links TRBV5-1 to TRBJ2-5; perhaps TRBD2 as D (6 bases). This CDR3 spans 14 amino acids. The germline CDR1 and CDR2 sequences are SGHRS and YFSETQ. Deletions cut 2 bases from V and 1 base from J, with 9 bases between. The CDR3 reads CASSLGSGQETQYF. The CDR3 DNA sequence: TGCGCCAGCAGCTTAGGTAGCGGCCAAGAGACCCAGTACTTC.